These T cell receptor beta chains were read from a single sample in a study of blood T cell repertoires in COVID-19. Clones were read by immunoSEQ multiplex PCR, and TCRdb kept only the in-frame ones, dropping some. The data show 200,000 to 250,000 clones, 75% to 85% seen once. The source material was peripheral blood. Receptors were obtained from a human donor in a cohort sampled during active COVID-19. The CDR3 runs from the conserved cysteine through the conserved F or W. D genes are given only for firm matches. Clone size is shown for a subset of rows, as once, few, many or a class of expanded clone.

v_call: TRBV7-2
d_call: -
clone_size: -
j_call: TRBJ1-2
cdr3_aa: CASSSTYPPRIYGYTF
cdr3_nt: TGTGCCAGCAGCTCTACCTACCCCCCCAGGATATATGGCTACACCTTC

v_call: TRBV28
d_call: TRBD2
clone_size: -
j_call: TRBJ2-3
cdr3_aa: CASSSLAGDGADTQYF
cdr3_nt: TGTGCCAGCAGTTCGCTAGCGGGGGATGGCGCAGATACGCAGTATTTT

v_call: TRBV28
d_call: -
clone_size: -
j_call: TRBJ2-1
cdr3_aa: CASSFLPKGGRGSDNEQFF
cdr3_nt: TGTGCCAGCAGTTTCCTTCCAAAAGGGGGAAGGGGATCGGACAATGAGCAGTTCTTC

v_call: TRBV9
d_call: -
clone_size: -
j_call: TRBJ1-2
cdr3_aa: CASSVDPGDGYTF
cdr3_nt: TGTGCCAGCAGCGTAGACCCCGGGGATGGCTACACCTTC

v_call: TRBV9
d_call: TRBD2
clone_size: once
j_call: TRBJ2-1
cdr3_aa: CASSASPVAGAYNEQFF
cdr3_nt: TGTGCCAGCAGCGCCTCACCCGTAGCGGGAGCCTACAATGAGCAGTTCTTC

v_call: TRBV9
d_call: -
clone_size: -
j_call: TRBJ1-1
cdr3_aa: CASSVATLRTANTEAFF
cdr3_nt: TGTGCCAGCAGCGTAGCAACATTGAGGACAGCGAACACTGAAGCTTTCTTT

v_call: TRBV9
d_call: TRBD1
clone_size: -
j_call: TRBJ1-2
cdr3_aa: CASSVGTGGRDGYTF
cdr3_nt: TGTGCCAGCAGCGTAGGGACAGGGGGCCGGGATGGCTACACCTTC

v_call: TRBV6-2/TRBV6-3
d_call: TRBD1
clone_size: once
j_call: TRBJ2-7
cdr3_aa: CASSSKDRGHEQYF
cdr3_nt: TGTGCCAGCAGTTCAAAGGACAGGGGCCACGAGCAGTACTTC

v_call: TRBV24-1
d_call: -
clone_size: -
j_call: TRBJ2-2
cdr3_aa: CATSVFRTNTGELFF
cdr3_nt: TGTGCCACCAGTGTTTTCAGGACGAACACCGGGGAGCTGTTTTTT

v_call: TRBV29-1
d_call: -
clone_size: -
j_call: TRBJ1-3
cdr3_aa: CSVADSLSGNTIYF
cdr3_nt: TGCAGCGTGGCGGACAGCCTCTCTGGAAACACCATATATTTT

v_call: TRBV7-9
d_call: -
clone_size: -
j_call: TRBJ2-1
cdr3_aa: CASSPMGRPYNEQFF
cdr3_nt: TGTGCCAGCAGCCCGATGGGGAGGCCCTACAATGAGCAGTTCTTC

v_call: TRBV7-8
d_call: -
clone_size: -
j_call: TRBJ2-1
cdr3_aa: CASSLGAPLNNEQFF
cdr3_nt: TGTGCCAGCAGCTTAGGGGCACCCCTTAACAATGAGCAGTTCTTC

v_call: TRBV2
d_call: TRBD1
clone_size: -
j_call: TRBJ2-7
cdr3_aa: CASSERDRPYEQYF
cdr3_nt: TGTGCCAGCAGTGAGAGGGACAGGCCCTACGAGCAGTACTTC

v_call: TRBV5-1
d_call: TRBD1
clone_size: -
j_call: TRBJ2-7
cdr3_aa: CASSLGGTGPNEQYF
cdr3_nt: TGCGCCAGCAGCTTGGGGGGGACAGGGCCCAACGAGCAGTACTTC

v_call: TRBV5-6
d_call: -
clone_size: -
j_call: TRBJ2-7
cdr3_aa: CASSLGPPTGEQYF
cdr3_nt: TGTGCCAGCAGCTTGGGGCCCCCAACAGGCGAGCAGTACTTC

v_call: TRBV7-3
d_call: -
clone_size: -
j_call: TRBJ2-3
cdr3_aa: CASSPIRTATDTQYF
cdr3_nt: TGTGCCAGCAGCCCTATACGGACAGCCACAGATACGCAGTATTTT

v_call: TRBV5-1
d_call: -
clone_size: once
j_call: TRBJ2-1
cdr3_aa: CASSLAVVRGYEQFF
cdr3_nt: TGCGCCAGCAGCTTGGCCGTGGTTAGGGGGTATGAGCAGTTCTTC

v_call: TRBV3-1/TRBV3-2
d_call: -
clone_size: -
j_call: TRBJ2-7
cdr3_aa: CASSSSTGTYEQYF
cdr3_nt: TGTGCCAGCAGCTCCTCGACAGGCACCTACGAGCAGTACTTC

v_call: TRBV7-2
d_call: -
clone_size: -
j_call: TRBJ2-2
cdr3_aa: CASSYLGQSIGELFF
cdr3_nt: TGTGCCAGCAGCTATCTCGGACAGTCCATCGGGGAGCTGTTTTTT

v_call: TRBV6-5
d_call: -
clone_size: -
j_call: TRBJ2-7
cdr3_aa: CASSSGRGVYYEQYF
cdr3_nt: TGTGCCAGCAGTTCAGGGAGGGGGGTGTACTACGAGCAGTACTTC

v_call: TRBV7-2
d_call: -
clone_size: -
j_call: TRBJ1-2
cdr3_aa: CASSPRRGYGYTF
cdr3_nt: TGTGCCAGCAGCCCAAGGCGCGGCTATGGCTACACCTTC

v_call: TRBV11-2
d_call: -
clone_size: -
j_call: TRBJ1-1
cdr3_aa: CASSLVWGVGTEAFF
cdr3_nt: TGTGCCAGCAGCTTAGTTTGGGGGGTTGGCACTGAAGCTTTCTTT

v_call: TRBV4-1
d_call: TRBD2
clone_size: -
j_call: TRBJ2-3
cdr3_aa: CASSHNTLAGKDTQYF
cdr3_nt: TGCGCCAGCAGCCACAACACTCTAGCGGGGAAGGATACGCAGTATTTT

v_call: TRBV7-2
d_call: -
clone_size: few
j_call: TRBJ2-3
cdr3_aa: CASSLDWTDTQYF
cdr3_nt: TGTGCCAGCAGCTTAGACTGGACAGATACGCAGTATTTT

v_call: TRBV11-2
d_call: -
clone_size: -
j_call: TRBJ2-1
cdr3_aa: CASSLDGQVGDEQFF
cdr3_nt: TGTGCCAGCAGCTTAGATGGCCAGGTGGGCGATGAGCAGTTCTTC

v_call: TRBV10-3
d_call: TRBD1
clone_size: -
j_call: TRBJ1-1
cdr3_aa: CAIRADRATEAFF
cdr3_nt: TGTGCCATCAGAGCAGACAGGGCCACTGAAGCTTTCTTT

v_call: TRBV28
d_call: -
clone_size: once
j_call: TRBJ2-2
cdr3_aa: CASSSATGPGELFF
cdr3_nt: TGTGCCAGCAGTTCGGCTACAGGGCCCGGGGAGCTGTTTTTT